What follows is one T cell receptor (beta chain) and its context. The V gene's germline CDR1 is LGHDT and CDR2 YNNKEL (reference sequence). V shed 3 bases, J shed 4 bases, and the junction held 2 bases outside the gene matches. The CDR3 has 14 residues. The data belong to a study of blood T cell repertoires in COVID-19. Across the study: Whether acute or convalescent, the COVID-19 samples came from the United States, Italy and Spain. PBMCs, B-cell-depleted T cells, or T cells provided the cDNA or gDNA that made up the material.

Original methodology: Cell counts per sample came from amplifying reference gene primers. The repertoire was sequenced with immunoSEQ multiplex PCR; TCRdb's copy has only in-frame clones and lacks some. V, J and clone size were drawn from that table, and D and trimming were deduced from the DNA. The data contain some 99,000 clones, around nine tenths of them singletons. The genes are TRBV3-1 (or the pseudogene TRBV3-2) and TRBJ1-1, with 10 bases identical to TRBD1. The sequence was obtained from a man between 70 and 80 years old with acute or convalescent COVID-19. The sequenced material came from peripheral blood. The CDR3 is CASSHRDRGTEAFF. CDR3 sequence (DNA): TGTGCCAGCAGCCATCGGGACAGGGGCACTGAAGCTTTCTTT.